The 25 T cell receptor beta chains below all came from one sample that was sequenced in a study of blood T cell repertoires in COVID-19. The repertoire was sequenced with immunoSEQ multiplex PCR; TCRdb's copy has only in-frame clones and lacks some. This table has roughly 20,000 clones, 90% to 95% appearing once. Sequenced: peripheral blood. The origin of the receptors is a woman aged 45-65 years with active COVID-19.

This clone was recorded only once. The chain carries TRBV5-1 and TRBJ2-7; D is unresolved. V shed 2 bases and J shed 7 bases, with 16 bases lying between them. The CDR3 is made up of 14 amino acids. In germline, CDR1 is SGHRS, CDR2 YFSETQ. Here the CDR3 reads CASSFVSPAQEQYF. DNA for the CDR3: TGCGCCAGCAGCTTCGTCTCCCCTGCGCAAGAGCAGTACTTC.

The chain is built from TRBV30 and TRBJ1-2; D call uncertain. This CDR3 region has 13 residues. Per the germline V gene, CDR1 is GTSNPN and CDR2 is SVGIG (reference sequence). Trimming removed 4 bases at V and 2 bases at J, with 11 bases between. The CDR3 sequence: CAWTPSGNYGYTF. CDR3 in DNA: TGTGCCTGGACTCCTTCGGGGAACTATGGCTACACCTTC.

This sequence joins TRBV5-1 and TRBJ2-2, with D possibly TRBD1 on 6 matching bases. The CDR3 loop spans 15 amino acids. The germline V gene encodes CDR1 SGHRS and CDR2 YFSETQ. The V end lost 0 bases, the J end lost 4 bases, and 10 bases lay between the germline ends. This CDR3 reads CASSLETGFTGELFF. The CDR3 bases are TGCGCCAGCAGCTTGGAAACAGGGTTCACCGGGGAGCTGTTTTTT.

The chain recombines TRBV5-1 with TRBJ2-5, with a tentative D call TRBD1 (6 bases). CDR3 length: 17 amino acids. V shed 3 bases and J shed 4 bases, with 22 bases lying between them. CDR1 is SGHRS, CDR2 YFSETQ, per germline. CDR3 nucleotides: TGCGCCAGCAGCTCAGGCGGTGGGGGCGCTTCCACAGAGACCCAGTACTTC. Translating it yields CASSSGGGGASTETQYF.

The rearrangement uses TRBV5-1 and TRBJ2-4; 11 bases agree with TRBD1. V gave up 0 bases and J gave up 7 bases; unmatched junction bases: 6. This CDR3 region has 16 residues. Germline CDR1 reads SGHRS; CDR2 reads YFSETQ. The CDR3 loop reads CASSLGDRGDENIQYF. The CDR3 DNA sequence: TGCGCCAGCAGCTTGGGGGACAGGGGGGACGAGAACATTCAGTACTTC.

This chain connects TRBV11-1 to TRBJ2-5; D remains unclear. CDR3 size: 13 residues. In germline, CDR1 is SGHAT, CDR2 FQDESV (reference sequence). Trimming took 11 bases from V and 0 from J, leaving 13 bases between them. DNA for the CDR3: TGTGCCTTCGGCAGGTCGTACCAAGAGACCCAGTACTTC. As protein: CAFGRSYQETQYF.

The chain recombines TRBV29-1 with TRBJ2-3, with 9 positions matching TRBD1. The V gene end was trimmed by 4 bases and the J gene end by 5 bases; junction bases not matched to a gene: 1. The CDR3 runs to 12 residues. CDR1 and CDR2 (germline): SQVTM, ANQGSEA. CDR3 in amino acids: CSVGTGEDTQYF. CDR3 nucleotides: TGCAGCGTTGGGACAGGGGAAGATACGCAGTATTTT.

The chain recombines TRBV5-4 with TRBJ2-3; D uncertain. The V gene's germline CDR1 is SGHNT and CDR2 YYREEE (reference sequence). CDR3 length: 14 residues. V lost 4 bases, J lost 6 bases, and 15 bases lay in between. CDR3 amino acids: CASSQITTGDTQYF. CDR3 DNA sequence: TGTGCCAGCAGCCAAATCACCACCGGGGATACGCAGTATTTT.

This chain links TRBV28 with TRBJ2-3, with TRBD1 matching over 7 bases. CDR1 is MDHEN, CDR2 SYDVKM, per germline. The trim removed 3 bases at V and 6 bases at J, leaving 9 bases unmatched. CDR3 length equals 15 residues. In DNA, the CDR3 is TGTGCCAGCAGTTTTGGGACAGTTTATTCGGATACGCAGTATTTT. Residues: CASSFGTVYSDTQYF.

The gene calls are TRBV11-2 and TRBJ2-1; 8 nucleotides align to TRBD1. Germline V CDR1 and CDR2: SGHAT, FQNNGV. The CDR3 runs to 14 residues. The ends lost 5 bases at V and 7 bases at J; junction bases unmatched: 7. CDR3 protein: CASSIPDRENEQFF. The CDR3 DNA is TGTGCCAGCAGCATTCCGGACAGGGAGAATGAGCAGTTCTTC.

The CDR3 protein is CASSQQRGETQYF. The CDR3 DNA follows: TGTGCCAGCAGTCAACAACGGGGAGAGACCCAGTACTTC. The chain recombines TRBV7-8 with TRBJ2-5; D possibly corresponds to TRBD2 (5 bases). The CDR3 is 13 amino acids. From germline, CDR1 is SGHVS and CDR2 FQNEAQ. Trimming stripped 6 bases from V and 4 bases from J, with 12 bases between.

The V call is TRBV28, the J call TRBJ2-6; 10 positions match TRBD1. Losses at the gene ends were 5 bases for V and 2 bases for J; bases not matched to a gene: 0. The CDR3 covers 15 residues. Germline V gene lookup returns CDR1 MDHEN and CDR2 SYDVKM. CDR3 DNA sequence: TGTGCCAGCAGTGACAGGGGGCCTGGGGCCAACGTCCTGACTTTC. Its translation is CASSDRGPGANVLTF.

The table lists this clone with a count of one. V gene TRBV19 combines with J gene TRBJ1-2, with a tentative D call TRBD1 (5 bases). The germline V gene encodes CDR1 LNHDA and CDR2 SQIVND (reference sequence). The CDR3 totals 13 residues. V lost 2 bases and J lost 2, with 6 bases in between. The CDR3 protein is CASSIRQNYGYTF. CDR3 nucleotides: TGTGCCAGTAGTATACGACAGAACTATGGCTACACCTTC.

The V call is TRBV4-2, the J call TRBJ2-7, with TRBD2 matching over 9 bases. Germline loops: CDR1 LGHNA, CDR2 YNFKEQ. This CDR3 has 14 residues. V was pared by 2 bases and J by 4 bases, with 3 bases of the junction left unmatched. The CDR3 DNA sequence: TGTGCCAGCAGCCAATCGGGACTAGCTTACGAGCAGTACTTC. It specifies CASSQSGLAYEQYF.

The rearrangement links TRBV18 to TRBJ2-7, with D possibly matching TRBD1 (5 bases). The germline V and J ends were trimmed by 3 bases and 5 bases, with 11 bases remaining between them. The germline gives CDR1 KGHSH, CDR2 LQKENI. The CDR3 extends over 13 amino acids. CDR3 in amino acids: CASSPARVNEQYF. In DNA form, the CDR3 reads TGTGCCAGCTCACCGGCCAGGGTCAACGAGCAGTACTTC. The full variable domain, rest sourced from reference TRBV18 and TRBJ2-7, is NAGVMQNPRHLVRRRGQEARLRCSPMKGHSHVYWYRQLPEEGLKFMVYLQKENIIDESGMPKERFSAEFPKEGPSILRIQQVVRGDSAAYFCASSPARVNEQYFGPGTRLTVT.

This chain joins TRBV15 and TRBJ2-3, with TRBD2 matching 9 bases. There are 16 residues in the CDR3. V was clipped by 3 bases and J by 1 base; unmatched bases: 5. Germline lookup yields CDR1 LNHNV and CDR2 YYDKDF (reference sequence). CDR3 bases: TGTGCCACCAGCAGTGGCGGGAGGGCCGGCACAGATACGCAGTATTTT. It is translated as CATSSGGRAGTDTQYF.

V gene TRBV5-4 combines with J gene TRBJ2-3, with D hard to call. CDR3 length equals 16 residues. Germline assignment: CDR1 SGHNT and CDR2 YYREEE (reference sequence). V was clipped by 4 bases and J by 4 bases, with 19 bases between them. DNA for the CDR3: TGTGCCAGCAGCCCGCACCGTCCCCTCAGCGCAGATACGCAGTATTTT. It specifies CASSPHRPLSADTQYF.

Here the CDR3 DNA reads TGTGCCTGGAGTTACACGGGGAACACTGAAGCTTTCTTT. Protein sequence: CAWSYTGNTEAFF. The rearrangement uses TRBV30 and TRBJ1-1; the D is unclear. CDR3 size: 13 residues. Germline CDR1 is GTSNPN and CDR2 is SVGIG (reference sequence). V gave up 2 bases and J gave up 1 base, with 8 bases separating them.

The chain carries TRBV4-1 and TRBJ2-5; TRBD2 matches at 11 bases. Looked up from germline, CDR1 is MGHRA and CDR2 is YSYEKL. The CDR3 is 17 amino acids. J gave up 5 bases and V 0 bases, and 8 bases lay outside the gene matches. CDR3 sequence: CASSQERLAGGLETQYF. DNA for the CDR3: TGCGCCAGCAGCCAAGAAAGGCTAGCGGGAGGTCTCGAGACCCAGTACTTC.

The V call is TRBV5-8, the J call TRBJ2-3, with TRBD1 matching 7 bases. The CDR3 is 14 amino acids. V shed 2 bases and J 8 bases; nucleotides not matched to a gene: 8. Germline loops: CDR1 SGHTS, CDR2 YDEGEE. The CDR3 region is CASSFAGGLSTQYF. As DNA, the CDR3 is TGTGCCAGCAGCTTCGCAGGGGGATTGAGTACGCAGTATTTT.

The chain carries TRBV7-3 and TRBJ2-3, with 8 positions matching TRBD2. V lost 4 bases and J lost 3; bases outside the gene matches: 9. The length of the CDR3 is 16 residues. Germline V CDR1 and CDR2: SGHTA, FQGTGA. The DNA for the CDR3 is TGTGCCAGCAGCTCCCGGGCGGGAGGCGCAACAGATACGCAGTATTTT. Protein: CASSSRAGGATDTQYF. The variable domain in full, completed from reference TRBV7-3 and TRBJ2-3, reads GAGVSQTPSNKVTEKGKYVELRCDPISGHTALYWYRQSLGQGPEFLIYFQGTGAADDSGLPNDRFFAVRPEGSVSTLKIQRTERGDSAVYLCASSSRAGGATDTQYFGPGTRLTVL.

The rearrangement links TRBV27 to TRBJ2-7; weak D call: TRBD1 (6 bases). The V end was cut by 4 bases, the J end by 3 bases, with 13 bases between. The CDR3 contains 14 residues. The germline gives CDR1 MNHEY, CDR2 SMNVEV (reference sequence). The CDR3 region is CASSSIDRHYEQYF. Written as DNA, the CDR3 is TGTGCCAGCAGTTCCATCGACAGGCACTACGAGCAGTACTTC.

The gene calls are TRBV27 and TRBJ2-1; no firm D call. CDR1 and CDR2 (germline): MNHEY, SMNVEV (reference sequence). V lost 0 bases and J 4 bases, leaving 13 bases between the germline ends. CDR3 length equals 16 residues. CDR3 bases: TGTGCCAGCAGTTTATCGTTCCGGGTTCCTTACAATGAGCAGTTCTTC. It encodes CASSLSFRVPYNEQFF.

This rearrangement joins TRBV28 to TRBJ2-7; 9 bases are a match to TRBD1. Germline V gene sequence: CDR1 MDHEN, CDR2 SYDVKM. V dropped 2 bases and J dropped 5; count of bases not matched to a gene: 13. The CDR3 extends over 17 amino acids. The CDR3 DNA reads TGTGCCAGCAGTTTAAATAAAGGGACAGGGTATCGACACGAGCAGTACTTC. Translation: CASSLNKGTGYRHEQYF.

The V call is TRBV5-4, the J call TRBJ1-2, with a possible D match to TRBD1 (5 bases). Germline assignment: CDR1 SGHNT and CDR2 YYREEE (reference sequence). Trimming removed 1 base from V and 5 bases from J, with 9 bases in between. The CDR3 has 13 residues. The CDR3 coding sequence is TGTGCCAGCAGCTTGCGGGGGAGGTATGGCTACACCTTC. This gives the protein CASSLRGRYGYTF. Variable domain in full (rest from reference TRBV5-4 and TRBJ1-2): ETGVTQSPTHLIKTRGQQVTLRCSSQSGHNTVSWYQQALGQGPQFIFQYYREEENGRGNFPPRFSGLQFPNYSSELNVNALELDDSALYLCASSLRGRYGYTFGSGTRLTVV.